Listed here are 18 T cell receptor beta chains from one sample, sequenced in a study of cytomegalovirus exposure and HLA in healthy donors. Researchers ran the PCR with 60 Vbeta and 13 Jbeta primers. TCRdb's table, derived via immunoSEQ multiplex PCR, lists solely in-frame clones and lacks some. The table includes approximately 140,000 clones, 55% to 75% detected once. Input material: PBMCs. These receptors were obtained from a human donor in good health.

As DNA, the CDR3 is TGTGCCAGCAGTTTTTTCGCACCGGGACAGAATTACAATGAGCAGTTCTTC. It is translated as CASSFFAPGQNYNEQFF. The chain combines TRBV27 with TRBJ2-1, with TRBD1 identical over 7 bases. Germline assignment: CDR1 MNHEY and CDR2 SMNVEV (reference sequence). This CDR3 has 17 amino acids. V was pared by 3 bases and J by 4 bases, with 12 bases of the junction left unmatched.

This clone was detected a few times. The chain is built from TRBV6-4 and TRBJ2-7, with 9 bases identical to TRBD1. Trimming at V came to 7 bases and at J to 1 base, leaving 5 bases not matched to a gene. The germline V gene encodes CDR1 MRHNA and CDR2 SNTAGT. The CDR3 contains 14 residues. In DNA form, the CDR3 reads TGTGCCAGCACCCCGGGACAGGGATCCTACGAGCAGTACTTC. It encodes CASTPGQGSYEQYF.

The chain joins TRBV4-2 to TRBJ2-3, with TRBD2 matching over 11 bases. J was trimmed by 2 bases and V by 0 bases; bases with no gene match: 7. The germline gives CDR1 LGHNA, CDR2 YNFKEQ. This CDR3 spans 18 amino acids. The CDR3 nucleotides read TGTGCCAGCAGCCAAGACGGGAGACTAGCGGGGCTCACAGATACGCAGTATTTT. It specifies CASSQDGRLAGLTDTQYF.

This clone was recorded a few times. V usage is TRBV7-9 and J usage is TRBJ1-1, with 10 bases aligning to TRBD1. Germline CDR1 is SEHNR and CDR2 is FQNEAQ (reference sequence). V gave up 6 bases and J gave up 1 base; unmatched junction bases: 2. The CDR3 runs to 14 residues. The CDR3 DNA reads as TGTGCCAGCAGGGGACAGGGGACGAACACTGAAGCTTTCTTT. It specifies CASRGQGTNTEAFF.

The genes are TRBV5-5 and TRBJ2-3; perhaps TRBD2 as D (6 bases). V was cut by 4 bases and J by 11 bases, with 20 bases left in between. The CDR3 runs to 14 residues. Germline CDR1 reads SGHKS; CDR2 reads YYEKEE (reference sequence). Here the CDR3 DNA reads TGTGCCAGCAGCCCGGAGGGGTTGGGGGGTGGGCAGTATTTT. The encoded protein is CASSPEGLGGGQYF.

The table lists this clone with a few counts. The chain employs TRBV7-9 and TRBJ2-2; 7 positions match TRBD1. The V segment lost 5 bases and the J segment 4 bases; nucleotides outside the gene matches: 10. Germline CDR1 reads SEHNR; CDR2 reads FQNEAQ (reference sequence). This CDR3 region has 16 residues. The CDR3 region is CASSPQGQWLTGELFF. As DNA, the CDR3 is TGTGCCAGCAGCCCTCAGGGACAGTGGCTCACCGGGGAGCTGTTTTTT.

The J gene is TRBJ1-2, the V gene TRBV9, with 7 bases aligning to TRBD1. Losses at the gene ends were 3 bases for V and 5 bases for J; bases not matched to a gene: 16. The germline V gene encodes CDR1 SGDLS and CDR2 YYNGEE. CDR3 size: 17 residues. The CDR3: CASSESDRAETGYGYTF. CDR3 bases: TGTGCCAGCAGCGAATCTGACAGGGCCGAGACGGGATATGGCTACACCTTC.

Concerning this clone itself: Other nucleotide sequences in the sample specify the same CDR3. This rearrangement joins TRBV5-4 to TRBJ1-1; 7 bases align to TRBD1. This CDR3 is built from 15 residues. V trimming: 4 bases; J trimming: 5 bases; junction bases outside the gene matches: 11. Germline CDR1 and CDR2: SGHNT and YYREEE (reference sequence). The CDR3 loop is CASSRTGGASTEAFF. For the CDR3, the DNA is TGTGCCAGCAGCAGGACAGGAGGCGCAAGTACTGAAGCTTTCTTT.

This chain links TRBV5-1 with TRBJ2-2, with 8 bases lining up with TRBD2. The CDR3 has 15 residues. The germline CDR1 and CDR2 sequences are SGHRS and YFSETQ. V lost 7 bases, J lost 5 bases, and 10 bases stayed unmatched. The chain's CDR3 is CASGGSGGATGELFF. In DNA form, the CDR3 reads TGCGCCAGCGGGGGCTCCGGGGGGGCAACCGGGGAGCTGTTTTTT.

The chain carries TRBV6-1 and TRBJ2-7; weak D call: TRBD1 (6 bases). CDR3 size: 14 residues. Per the germline V gene, CDR1 is MNHNS and CDR2 is SASEGT. The ends were cut back, 2 bases at V and 0 bases at J, with 8 bases in the middle. The DNA for the CDR3 is TGTGCCAGCAGTGAAACAGGGCGCTCCTACGAGCAGTACTTC. Amino acid sequence: CASSETGRSYEQYF.

With regard to this clone: One end of the junction is discordant with germline, which a read error may explain. The rearrangement uses TRBV7-9 and TRBJ2-5; 11 bases are a match to TRBD2. The CDR3 extends over 16 amino acids. The germline V gene encodes CDR1 SEHNR and CDR2 FQNEAQ (reference sequence). CDR3 nucleotide sequence: TGTTCCAGCAGCTTAGTCGGGACTAGCGGACAAGAGACCCAGTACTTC. It codes for CSSSLVGTSGQETQYF.

The rearrangement joins TRBV7-3 to TRBJ2-2; 7 nucleotides agree with TRBD2. The CDR3 is 14 amino acids. V was clipped by 3 bases and J by 6 bases; unmatched bases: 4. Germline values: CDR1 SGHTA, CDR2 FQGTGA. CDR3: CASSLKRGSGELFF. DNA for the CDR3: TGTGCCAGCAGCTTGAAGCGGGGATCCGGGGAGCTGTTTTTT. Full variable domain (outside the CDR3, taken from reference TRBV7-3 and TRBJ2-2): GAGVSQTPSNKVTEKGKYVELRCDPISGHTALYWYRQSLGQGPEFLIYFQGTGAADDSGLPNDRFFAVRPEGSVSTLKIQRTERGDSAVYLCASSLKRGSGELFFGEGSRLTVL.

This clone was counted a few times. V usage is TRBV19 and J usage is TRBJ1-1, with 8 bases lining up with TRBD1. After removal of 5 bases from V and 1 base from J, the junction contained 0 bases not matched to a gene. The CDR3 is 13 amino acids. Germline CDR1 is LNHDA and CDR2 is SQIVND (reference sequence). The CDR3 spells CASSDRGNTEAFF. CDR3 DNA: TGTGCCAGTAGTGACAGGGGGAACACTGAAGCTTTCTTT. Combining the CDR3 with reference TRBV19 and TRBJ1-1 gives the whole variable domain DGGITQSPKYLFRKEGQNVTLSCEQNLNHDAMYWYRQDPGQGLRLIYYSQIVNDFQKGDIAEGYSVSREKKESFPLTVTSAQKNPTAFYLCASSDRGNTEAFFGQGTRLTVV.

This clone was counted only a few times. V gene TRBV5-5 combines with J gene TRBJ1-5, with TRBD1 matching over 10 bases. Germline CDR1 and CDR2: SGHKS and YYEKEE (reference sequence). The CDR3 contains 16 residues. Trimming removed 4 bases from V and 5 bases from J; junction bases left unmatched: 9. The CDR3 loop reads CASSPGQGEVDQPQHF. CDR3 bases: TGTGCCAGCAGCCCCGGACAGGGGGAGGTAGATCAGCCCCAGCATTTT.

The chain is built from TRBV5-6 and TRBJ2-3; TRBD2 matches at 13 bases. Germline V gene lookup returns CDR1 SGHDT and CDR2 YYEEEE. V shed 2 bases, J shed 6 bases, and the junction held 12 bases outside the gene matches. CDR3 length: 18 amino acids. The CDR3 bases are TGTGCCAGCAGCTTCCGGCGACTAGCGGGAGGAATGACTGATACGCAGTATTTT. It encodes CASSFRRLAGGMTDTQYF.

The V call is TRBV6-1, the J call TRBJ2-7; D not resolved. V was clipped by 3 bases and J by 0 bases, with 12 bases between them. The CDR3 loop spans 15 amino acids. Germline CDR1 is MNHNS and CDR2 is SASEGT. The CDR3 region is CASSDLNKISYEQYF. The CDR3 DNA is TGTGCCAGCAGTGACCTCAACAAGATCTCCTACGAGCAGTACTTC.

V and J are TRBV19 and TRBJ1-1, with 11 bases lining up with TRBD1. In germline, CDR1 is LNHDA, CDR2 SQIVND (reference sequence). Trimming at V came to 6 bases and at J to 3 bases, leaving 0 bases not matched to a gene. The CDR3 contains 13 residues. The CDR3 sequence is CASRGQGDTEAFF. CDR3 coding DNA: TGTGCCAGTAGGGGACAGGGGGACACTGAAGCTTTCTTT.

This clone appeared once. The genes are TRBV6-1 and TRBJ1-4; D might be TRBD1 (5 bases). CDR3 size: 17 residues. V dropped 0 bases and J dropped 2 bases, with 13 bases sitting between them. Germline V gives CDR1 MNHNS, CDR2 SASEGT. The CDR3: CASSEAPFAGTNEKLFF. CDR3 DNA sequence: TGTGCCAGCAGTGAAGCTCCCTTTGCAGGGACTAATGAAAAACTGTTTTTT.